The 28 T cell receptor beta chains below all came from one sample that was sequenced in a study of T cell responses to AZD1222 COVID-19 vaccine (dated by TCRdb to the early 2020s). The method was the immunoSEQ multiplex PCR assay. TCRdb holds this immuneACCESS table with in-frame rearrangements only. Some clones are missing; in checked studies, unresolved V genes explain under half, and the rest has no known cause. The sample table holds some 120,000 clones, of which roughly nine tenths were seen once. The ten largest clones capture 1.5% to 2% of the sample. The time point label of this sample denotes: about 28 days (+/-7) after the second vaccine dose. The sample in question was peripheral blood, obtained 28 days after the second AZD1222 dose. The receptors were sampled from an adult who received the AZD1222 COVID-19 vaccine.

The chain uses TRBV28 and TRBJ1-2; D gene unclear. V lost 3 bases and J lost 7, with 18 bases in between. The CDR3 contains 15 residues. Germline V gene data show CDR1 as MDHEN and CDR2 as SYDVKM. CDR3 protein: CASSFGDRESGGYTF. In DNA form, the CDR3 reads TGTGCCAGCAGTTTTGGTGACCGGGAGAGCGGTGGCTACACCTTC.

This chain uses TRBV28 with TRBJ1-2; D gene unclear. The V end was cut by 5 bases, the J end by 4 bases, with 5 bases between. The germline gives CDR1 MDHEN, CDR2 SYDVKM. The CDR3 is 11 amino acids. The chain's CDR3 is CASSRLYGYTF. The CDR3 nucleotides read TGTGCCAGCAGTCGCCTCTATGGCTACACCTTC.

The chain couples TRBV19 to TRBJ1-1; D gene uncertain. The CDR3 consists of 16 residues. CDR1 is LNHDA and CDR2 is SQIVND in the germline V gene (reference sequence). Trimming stripped 3 bases from V and 11 bases from J, with 25 bases between. The CDR3 spells CASSISTGNLPDSAFF. The CDR3, as DNA: TGTGCCAGTAGTATCTCCACCGGCAATTTACCCGACTCGGCTTTCTTT.

The chain links TRBV5-4 to TRBJ2-3, with 7 bases aligning to TRBD2. CDR3 length: 15 residues. Trimming removed 2 bases from V and 2 bases from J; junction bases left unmatched: 5. The germline V gene encodes CDR1 SGHNT and CDR2 YYREEE (reference sequence). CDR3 loop: CASSFSSGSTDTQYF. CDR3 nucleotide sequence: TGTGCCAGCAGCTTTTCTAGCGGATCCACAGATACGCAGTATTTT.

The chain employs TRBV24-1 and TRBJ2-1, with D possibly TRBD2 on 7 matching bases. With 0 bases removed from V and 7 bases from J, the gap between germline ends came to 21 bases. Germline values: CDR1 KGHDR, CDR2 SFDVKD. CDR3 length: 18 amino acids. In DNA form, the CDR3 reads TGTGCCACCAGTGATTTGCGGGGGGCCGATGGGGCTCGAAATGAGCAGTTCTTC. It specifies CATSDLRGADGARNEQFF.

The CDR3 nucleotides read TGTGCCAGCTCCCCGACAGCTTCCTACGAGCAGTACTTC. It yields the protein CASSPTASYEQYF. The chain couples TRBV18 to TRBJ2-7, with D possibly TRBD1 on 5 matching bases. The CDR3 runs to 13 residues. V was pared by 6 bases and J by 1 base, with 10 bases between. CDR1 and CDR2 from the germline V gene are KGHSH and LQKENI.

The rearrangement links TRBV9 to TRBJ2-1; 9 bases align to TRBD2. Trimming at V came to 0 bases and at J to 4 bases, leaving 8 bases not matched to a gene. The CDR3 totals 17 residues. Germline CDR1 reads SGDLS; CDR2 reads YYNGEE. The CDR3 region has the DNA TGTGCCAGCAGCGTAGCTTCTGGCCTAGCGGGGTACAATGAGCAGTTCTTC. Its translation: CASSVASGLAGYNEQFF.

This chain uses TRBV28 with TRBJ1-2; D is possibly TRBD1 (5 bases). V was trimmed by 6 bases and J by 4 bases, leaving 12 bases between them. The CDR3 is made up of 13 amino acids. The V gene's germline CDR1 is MDHEN and CDR2 SYDVKM. CDR3 protein: CASSRAGVYGYTF. The CDR3 DNA follows: TGTGCCAGCAGCCGGGCGGGGGTCTATGGCTACACCTTC.

This clone came up once. The chain employs TRBV6-5 and TRBJ1-5; D perhaps matches TRBD1 (5 bases). There are 13 residues in the CDR3. Germline values: CDR1 MNHEY, CDR2 SVGAGI. V gave up 5 bases and J gave up 7 bases, with 12 bases separating them. CDR3 amino acids: CASSMGDGQPQHF. For the CDR3, the DNA is TGTGCCAGCAGTATGGGGGACGGGCAGCCCCAGCATTTT.

The count of this clone is one. The chain joins TRBV7-9 to TRBJ2-2, with a possible D match to TRBD1 (5 bases). CDR1 and CDR2 from the germline V gene are SEHNR and FQNEAQ (reference sequence). The CDR3 length is 14 residues. V was shortened by 10 bases and J by 0 bases, with 12 bases between the two germline ends. The CDR3 reads CAKTGAANTGELFF. Written as DNA, the CDR3 is TGTGCCAAAACTGGGGCGGCGAACACCGGGGAGCTGTTTTTT.

The gene calls are TRBV20-1 and TRBJ2-4; D tentatively reads TRBD1 or TRBD2 (7 bases each). The CDR3 extends over 11 amino acids. Trimming stripped 6 bases from V and 9 bases from J, with 12 bases between. CDR1 is DFQATT and CDR2 is SNEGSKA in the germline V gene (reference sequence). CDR3 nucleotides: TGCAGTGCCTTCAGGGGGGGCATTCAGTACTTC. Amino acids: CSAFRGGIQYF.

The chain uses TRBV11-2 and TRBJ2-7, with 9 nucleotides matching TRBD1. Germline V gene data show CDR1 as SGHAT and CDR2 as FQNNGV. V lost 7 bases to trimming and J lost 0 bases; unmatched junction nucleotides: 4. The CDR3 totals 14 residues. CDR3 in amino acids: CASNRQGGSYEQYF. The CDR3 nucleotides are TGTGCCAGCAACCGACAGGGGGGCTCCTACGAGCAGTACTTC.

This chain joins TRBV27 and TRBJ1-2; maybe TRBD1 (6 bases). V lost 2 bases and J 4 bases, leaving 17 bases between the germline ends. Germline assignment: CDR1 MNHEY and CDR2 SMNVEV (reference sequence). The CDR3 has 16 residues. The CDR3 nucleotides are TGTGCCAGCAGTTTAAGAGTTGGGGGCGCGGGCTATGGCTACACCTTC. Protein sequence: CASSLRVGGAGYGYTF.

The chain combines TRBV18 with TRBJ2-3, with D perhaps matching TRBD2 (6 bases). Trimming pared 6 bases from V and 4 bases from J, leaving 17 bases between. Germline V lookup: CDR1 KGHSH, CDR2 LQKENI. The CDR3 has 15 residues. CDR3 in amino acids: CASSPRDLGSDTQYF. The CDR3 nucleotides read TGTGCCAGCTCTCCGCGGGACCTAGGGTCAGATACGCAGTATTTT.

The chain has TRBV5-1 and TRBJ1-6; D is unclear. The CDR3 extends over 12 amino acids. The germline CDR1 and CDR2 sequences are SGHRS and YFSETQ. V shed 8 bases and J shed 6 bases, with 9 bases lying between them. CDR3 in amino acids: CASSELNSPLHF. In DNA form, the CDR3 reads TGCGCCAGTTCAGAACTTAATTCACCCCTCCACTTT.

In DNA form, the CDR3 reads TGTGCCAGCAGCTGGGAACGGTCCCACGACTCCTACGAGCAGTACTTC. It is translated as CASSWERSHDSYEQYF. This sequence joins TRBV11-1 and TRBJ2-7; no clear D. Germline V gene data show CDR1 as SGHAT and CDR2 as FQDESV (reference sequence). V was cut by 4 bases and J by 0 bases, with 16 bases left in between. The CDR3 sequence is 16 residues long.

The genes are TRBV2 and TRBJ2-7; D not certain. The V end was cut by 6 bases, the J end by 0 bases, with 9 bases between. Germline CDR1 and CDR2: SNHLY and FYNNEI. The CDR3 sequence is 13 residues long. For the CDR3, the DNA is TGTGCCAGCAGAGGAACTGGCTCCTACGAGCAGTACTTC. Its protein product is CASRGTGSYEQYF.

The chain has TRBV5-1 and TRBJ1-2; D unresolved. V dropped 2 bases and J dropped 0 bases, with 11 bases sitting between them. Germline V CDR1 and CDR2: SGHRS, YFSETQ. CDR3 size: 15 residues. The CDR3 DNA reads as TGCGCCAGCAGCTTCGCTGACCCAGCTAACTATGGCTACACCTTC. As protein: CASSFADPANYGYTF.

In this sample, this clone turned up a few times. The V and J genes are TRBV18 and TRBJ2-5; weak D call: TRBD1 (5 bases). Germline CDR1 and CDR2: KGHSH and LQKENI. The V end lost 2 bases, the J end lost 1 base, and 5 bases lay between the germline ends. This CDR3 comprises 13 residues. The CDR3 nucleotides read TGTGCCAGCTCACCAGACAGCCAAGAGACCCAGTACTTC. The encoded protein is CASSPDSQETQYF.

J is TRBJ1-3 and V is TRBV4-1, with no clear D. The germline V gene has CDR1 MGHRA and CDR2 YSYEKL. V was shortened by 5 bases and J by 0 bases, with 14 bases between the two germline ends. CDR3 length: 16 amino acids. The CDR3 spells CASSDSGRASGNTIYF. The CDR3 nucleotides are TGCGCCAGCAGCGACTCGGGCAGAGCCTCTGGAAACACCATATATTTT.

This clone was seen a single time. The genes are TRBV19 and TRBJ1-6, with 11 positions matching TRBD1. This CDR3 spans 15 amino acids. V lost 6 bases to trimming and J lost 9 bases; unmatched junction nucleotides: 7. Per the germline V gene, CDR1 is LNHDA and CDR2 is SQIVND (reference sequence). Here the CDR3 DNA reads TGTGCCAGTAGCACTCAGGACAGGGGGCTTTCACCCCTCCACTTT. Translating it yields CASSTQDRGLSPLHF.

The CDR3 here is CASSHSTRDSRLADTQYF. Here the CDR3 DNA reads TGCGCCAGCAGCCATTCCACCAGGGACTCACGGCTTGCAGATACGCAGTATTTT. V is TRBV4-1 and J is TRBJ2-3; perhaps TRBD2 as D (6 bases). The germline V and J ends were trimmed by 3 bases and 4 bases, with 23 bases remaining between them. This CDR3 is 18 amino acids long. From germline, CDR1 is MGHRA and CDR2 YSYEKL.

V and J are TRBV6-1 and TRBJ2-7, with unresolved D. Trimming stripped 1 base from V and 2 bases from J, with 15 bases between. This CDR3 is 16 amino acids long. The germline V gene has CDR1 MNHNS and CDR2 SASEGT. CDR3 in DNA: TGTGCCAGCAGTGAAGGAACCCAGACTGCCCCCTACGAGCAGTACTTC. Translated, it gives CASSEGTQTAPYEQYF.

J is TRBJ1-2 and V is TRBV27; D perhaps matches TRBD1 (6 bases). This CDR3 has 14 residues. The ends were cut back, 5 bases at V and 7 bases at J, with 17 bases in the middle. The germline CDR1 and CDR2 sequences are MNHEY and SMNVEV (reference sequence). CDR3 amino acids: CASSPSDSIRGYTF. CDR3 coding DNA: TGTGCCAGCAGTCCTTCGGACAGTATTCGTGGCTACACCTTC.

This clone was observed a single time. The V gene is TRBV5-6, the J gene TRBJ2-5; 7 positions match TRBD1. This CDR3 has 16 amino acids. In germline, CDR1 is SGHDT, CDR2 YYEEEE. With V trimmed by 6 bases and J by 0 bases, 11 bases remained unmatched. The CDR3 protein is CASTLPGQTYQETQYF. The CDR3 DNA follows: TGTGCCAGCACGCTACCGGGACAGACGTACCAAGAGACCCAGTACTTC.

This chain uses TRBV6-2 or TRBV6-3 with TRBJ2-7; D is unclear. The CDR3 is 14 amino acids. CDR1 is MNHEY and CDR2 is SVGEGT in the germline V gene. The ends were cut back, 0 bases at V and 1 base at J, with 7 bases in the middle. The CDR3 spells CASSYSSDSYEQYF. The CDR3 nucleotides read TGTGCCAGCAGTTACTCGTCAGATTCCTACGAGCAGTACTTC.

CDR3 nucleotides: TGCGCCAGCAGCTTGAGTGGGGGCCGGAACACCGGGGAGCTGTTTTTT. Amino acid sequence: CASSLSGGRNTGELFF. The rearrangement links TRBV5-1 to TRBJ2-2; a weak D match, TRBD1 (6 bases). CDR1 is SGHRS and CDR2 is YFSETQ in the germline V gene. The V gene lost 1 base and the J gene lost 1 base, with 11 bases spanning the gap. The CDR3 is made up of 16 amino acids. The complete variable domain, with remaining parts taken from reference TRBV5-1 and TRBJ2-2, reads KAGVTQTPRYLIKTRGQQVTLSCSPISGHRSVSWYQQTPGQGLQFLFEYFSETQRNKGNFPGRFSGRQFSNSRSEMNVSTLELGDSALYLCASSLSGGRNTGELFFGEGSRLTVL.

The sample holds one count of this clone. The genes are TRBV5-1 and TRBJ1-3; D gene unclear. The CDR3 runs to 15 residues. V lost 4 bases and J lost 3, with 14 bases in between. Germline loops: CDR1 SGHRS, CDR2 YFSETQ. This CDR3 is CASSLVSGYGNTIYF. In DNA, the CDR3 is TGCGCCAGCAGCCTTGTGTCCGGGTATGGAAACACCATATATTTT.